This T cell receptor beta chain comes out of a study of OX40 agonist ivuxolimab in advanced cancers. Study-level points and caveats: Doses of 0.1 to 3.0 mg/kg were accompanied by clonal expansion of CD4+ and CD8+ blood T cells by week 6.

On this clone itself: The antigen is not known.

TCRdb keeps only in-frame clones here, not all; method: immunoSEQ multiplex PCR. The table records some 50,000 clones, just under 95% of them present only once. V trimming: 7 bases; J trimming: 2 bases; junction bases outside the gene matches: 21. The CDR3 runs 19 residues. Looked up from germline, CDR1 is SEHNR and CDR2 is FQNEAQ (reference sequence). Blood got drawn at baseline, again on cycle 4 day 1, and then on cycle 7 day 1. J is TRBJ2-3 and V is TRBV7-9; 7 nucleotides match TRBD2. The receptor was derived from an adult with an advanced solid tumor such as melanoma, head and neck, liver or kidney cancer. Material: CD4+ or CD8+ T cells sorted from blood, obtained in a trial of the OX40 agonist ivuxolimab. The CDR3 loop reads CASTLSSSWRERDTDTQYF. The DNA for the CDR3 is TGTGCCAGCACTCTTAGCTCCTCGTGGCGGGAGCGGGACACAGATACGCAGTATTTT.